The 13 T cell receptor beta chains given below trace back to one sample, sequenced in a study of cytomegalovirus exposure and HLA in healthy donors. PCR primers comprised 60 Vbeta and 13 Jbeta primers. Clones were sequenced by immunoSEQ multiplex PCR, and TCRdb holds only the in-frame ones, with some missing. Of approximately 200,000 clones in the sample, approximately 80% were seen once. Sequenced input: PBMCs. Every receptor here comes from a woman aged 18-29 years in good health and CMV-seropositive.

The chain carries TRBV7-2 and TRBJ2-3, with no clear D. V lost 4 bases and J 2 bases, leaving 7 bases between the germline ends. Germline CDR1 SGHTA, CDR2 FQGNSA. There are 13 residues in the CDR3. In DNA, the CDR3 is TGTGCCAGCAGCTGGGCAGCCACAGATACGCAGTATTTT. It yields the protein CASSWAATDTQYF.

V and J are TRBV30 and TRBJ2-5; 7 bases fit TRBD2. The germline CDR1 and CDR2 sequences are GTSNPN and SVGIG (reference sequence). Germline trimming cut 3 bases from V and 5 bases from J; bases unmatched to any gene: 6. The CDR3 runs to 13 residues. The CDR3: CAWRKGGLETQYF. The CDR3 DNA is TGTGCCTGGAGGAAGGGAGGGTTGGAGACCCAGTACTTC.

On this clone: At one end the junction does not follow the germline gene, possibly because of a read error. CDR3 sequence: CASSQRWASGGAHEQLF. CDR3 DNA: TGCGCCAGCAGCCAGCGTTGGGCTAGCGGGGGGGCCCATGAGCAGCTCTTC. The chain carries TRBV4-3 and TRBJ2-1; 12 bases align to TRBD2. CDR3 length: 17 residues. CDR1 is LGHNA, CDR2 YSLEER, per germline.

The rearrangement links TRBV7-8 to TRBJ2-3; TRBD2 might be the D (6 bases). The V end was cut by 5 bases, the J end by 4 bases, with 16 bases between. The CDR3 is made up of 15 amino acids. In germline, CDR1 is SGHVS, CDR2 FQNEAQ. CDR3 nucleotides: TGTGCCAGCAGCGCCCGGGACCGGGAGCCAGATACGCAGTATTTT. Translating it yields CASSARDREPDTQYF.

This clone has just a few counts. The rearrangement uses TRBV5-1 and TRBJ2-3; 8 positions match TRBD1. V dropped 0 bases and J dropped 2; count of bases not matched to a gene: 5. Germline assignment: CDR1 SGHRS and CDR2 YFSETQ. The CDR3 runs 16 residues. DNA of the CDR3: TGCGCCAGCAGCTTGGCCCCAGGGGGCGTCACAGATACGCAGTATTTT. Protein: CASSLAPGGVTDTQYF.

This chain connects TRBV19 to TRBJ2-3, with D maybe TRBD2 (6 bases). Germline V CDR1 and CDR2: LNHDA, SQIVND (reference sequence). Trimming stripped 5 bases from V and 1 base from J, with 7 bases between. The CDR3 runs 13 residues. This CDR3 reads CASSWGGTDTQYF. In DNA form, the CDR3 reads TGTGCCAGTAGTTGGGGGGGCACAGATACGCAGTATTTT.

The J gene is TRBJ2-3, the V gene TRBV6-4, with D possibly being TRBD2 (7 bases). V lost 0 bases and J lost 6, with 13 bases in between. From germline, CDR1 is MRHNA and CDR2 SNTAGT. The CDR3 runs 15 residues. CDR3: CASSDSRGGADTQYF. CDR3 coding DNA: TGTGCCAGCAGTGACTCGAGGGGGGGCGCGGATACGCAGTATTTT.

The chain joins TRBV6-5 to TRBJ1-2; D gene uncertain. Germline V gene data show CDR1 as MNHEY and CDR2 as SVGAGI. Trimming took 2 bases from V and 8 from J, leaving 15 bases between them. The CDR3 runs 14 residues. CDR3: CASSYGASGPGYTF. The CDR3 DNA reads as TGTGCCAGCAGTTACGGCGCCAGCGGGCCAGGCTACACCTTC.

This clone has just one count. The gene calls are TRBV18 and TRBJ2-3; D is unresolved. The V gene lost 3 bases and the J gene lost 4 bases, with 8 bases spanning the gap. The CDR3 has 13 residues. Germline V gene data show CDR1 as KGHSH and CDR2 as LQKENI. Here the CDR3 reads CASSPSRPDTQYF. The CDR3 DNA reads TGTGCCAGCTCACCTTCGAGGCCAGATACGCAGTATTTT.

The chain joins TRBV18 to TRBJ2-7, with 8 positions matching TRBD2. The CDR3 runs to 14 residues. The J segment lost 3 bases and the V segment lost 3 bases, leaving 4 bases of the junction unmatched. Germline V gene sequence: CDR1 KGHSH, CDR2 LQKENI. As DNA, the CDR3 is TGTGCCAGCTCACCCGGGACTAGGCTCTACGAGCAGTACTTC. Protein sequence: CASSPGTRLYEQYF.

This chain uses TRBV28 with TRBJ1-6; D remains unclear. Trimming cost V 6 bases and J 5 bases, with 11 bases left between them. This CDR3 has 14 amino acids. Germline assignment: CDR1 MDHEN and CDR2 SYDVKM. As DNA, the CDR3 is TGTGCCAGCAGAATAGGACTGAATAATTCACCCCTCCACTTT. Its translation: CASRIGLNNSPLHF.

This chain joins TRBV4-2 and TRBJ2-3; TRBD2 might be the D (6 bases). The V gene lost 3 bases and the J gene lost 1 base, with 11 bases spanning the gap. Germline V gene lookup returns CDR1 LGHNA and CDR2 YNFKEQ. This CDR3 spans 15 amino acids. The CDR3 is CASSHTGLRTDTQYF. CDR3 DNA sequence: TGTGCCAGCAGCCACACGGGACTCCGCACAGATACGCAGTATTTT.

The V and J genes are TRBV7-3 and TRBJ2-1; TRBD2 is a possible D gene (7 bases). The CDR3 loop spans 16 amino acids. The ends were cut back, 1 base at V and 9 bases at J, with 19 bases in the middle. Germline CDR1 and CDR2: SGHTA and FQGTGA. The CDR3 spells CASSLRLRGGEGEQFF. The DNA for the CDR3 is TGTGCCAGCAGCTTAAGGTTGAGGGGGGGGGAGGGTGAGCAGTTCTTC.